This entry features one T cell receptor (beta chain) sequence. CDR3 size: 16 residues. The data belong to a study of shared clonotypes between healthy human individuals. Study at large: Three CD4 naive, three CD4 memory, two CD8 naive and one CD8 memory plate were used per donor.

CD45RO negativity and positive selection for CCR7 defined naive CD8 cells, a population that excluded terminally differentiated effector memory CD45RA+ cells. Sorted subsets were amplified in replicate PCRs using about 200 ng DNA, approximately 30,000 T cell genomes. Generated by immunoSEQ multiplex PCR, the TCRdb table keeps only in-frame clones and is missing some. The profile shows roughly 570,000 clones, roughly 98% of them singletons. This TCR derives from a man aged 25-45 years in good health. This rearrangement joins TRBV21-1 to TRBJ1-5. TRBV21-1 has pseudogene status. Specimen: naive CD8+ T cells sorted from blood. CDR3 residues: CASSTPFGGEGQPQHF. CDR3 DNA: TGTGCCAGCAGCACACCCTTTGGAGGGGAGGGGCAGCCCCAGCATTTT.